The next 13 T cell receptor beta chains were all read from a single sample in a study of T cell changes during pregnancy in multiple sclerosis. Here immunoSEQ multiplex PCR was the method, and the copy in TCRdb shows in-frame clones only, minus some. The sample consists of around 24,000 clones, around 87% of them appearing once. This sample comprised CD4+ T cells from peripheral blood mononuclear cells, obtained in the second trimester of pregnancy. The receptors originated from a female donor in good health, enrolled as a control in a pregnancy study.

The V call is TRBV5-4, the J call TRBJ1-4, with 8 bases matching TRBD1. The CDR3 extends over 12 amino acids. Germline V gene data show CDR1 as SGHNT and CDR2 as YYREEE (reference sequence). V was clipped by 4 bases and J by 12 bases; unmatched bases: 5. The CDR3 sequence: CASSRPTGELFF. CDR3 sequence (DNA): TGTGCCAGCAGCCGGCCGACAGGGGAACTGTTTTTT.

The chain uses TRBV6-5 and TRBJ1-2; D may be TRBD1 (5 bases). The ends were cut back, 4 bases at V and 0 bases at J, with 15 bases in the middle. Germline V gene lookup returns CDR1 MNHEY and CDR2 SVGAGI. The CDR3 is made up of 16 amino acids. The CDR3 loop reads CASSSKQGSANYGYTF. The CDR3 nucleotides read TGTGCCAGCAGTTCCAAGCAGGGTTCAGCTAACTATGGCTACACCTTC.

The chain links TRBV4-1 to TRBJ2-2, with a tentative D call TRBD1 (6 bases). V shed 2 bases and J shed 12 bases, with 16 bases lying between them. Germline CDR1 MGHRA, CDR2 YSYEKL. There are 14 residues in the CDR3. The chain's CDR3 is CASSQLRTEGKLFF. CDR3 sequence (DNA): TGCGCCAGCAGCCAATTAAGGACAGAGGGGAAGCTGTTTTTT.

This chain uses TRBV28 with TRBJ2-3; D unclear. The V end lost 5 bases, the J end lost 0 bases, and 9 bases lay between the germline ends. The CDR3 loop spans 14 amino acids. Germline CDR1 MDHEN, CDR2 SYDVKM. CDR3 sequence: CASSPLTSTDTQYF. In DNA, the CDR3 is TGTGCCAGCAGTCCGCTTACTAGCACAGATACGCAGTATTTT.

This rearrangement joins TRBV28 to TRBJ1-2; D may be TRBD1 (6 bases). Per germline, CDR1 MDHEN and CDR2 SYDVKM. V was shortened by 3 bases and J by 7 bases, with 18 bases between the two germline ends. The CDR3 sequence is 15 residues long. This CDR3 reads CASSLSRGPNLGYTF. The CDR3 nucleotides are TGTGCCAGCAGTTTGTCCAGGGGACCCAATCTTGGCTACACCTTC.

This clone has a single count. This chain uses TRBV15 with TRBJ2-1, with 7 bases lining up with TRBD2. Germline V gene data show CDR1 as LNHNV and CDR2 as YYDKDF (reference sequence). Unmatched junction bases numbered 7, after V lost 1 base and J lost 4 bases. The CDR3 extends over 16 amino acids. CDR3 residues: CATSRARLAGYNEQFF. DNA for the CDR3: TGTGCCACCAGCAGAGCCCGGTTAGCGGGTTACAATGAGCAGTTCTTC.

The chain has TRBV5-5 and TRBJ1-1; D is uncertain. Germline CDR1 and CDR2: SGHKS and YYEKEE (reference sequence). The length of the CDR3 is 17 residues. The V gene lost 2 bases and the J gene lost 4 bases, with 21 bases spanning the gap. The CDR3 coding sequence is TGTGCCAGCAGCTTTCCAGGTGTGAGCTACAGCGGCACTGAAGCTTTCTTT. Encoded protein: CASSFPGVSYSGTEAFF.

V is TRBV2 and J is TRBJ1-5, with D tentatively TRBD1 (5 bases). The CDR3 spans 14 residues. The V end was cut by 10 bases, the J end by 11 bases, with 24 bases between. Germline-derived CDR1 and CDR2 are SNHLY and FYNNEI. CDR3 region: CATSNDSPQSAQHF. CDR3 coding DNA: TGTGCCACGAGTAACGACAGTCCACAATCAGCCCAGCATTTT.

In DNA, the CDR3 is TGTGCCAGCAGCCCCTCAGGGCTAGCGGGAGGCTCCGCCTACGAGCAGTACTTC. Protein product: CASSPSGLAGGSAYEQYF. The gene calls are TRBV28 and TRBJ2-7, with TRBD2 identical over 11 bases. Losses at the gene ends were 6 bases for V and 2 bases for J; bases not matched to a gene: 15. CDR3 size: 18 residues. Germline assignment: CDR1 MDHEN and CDR2 SYDVKM. The full variable domain, rest sourced from reference TRBV28 and TRBJ2-7, is DVKVTQSSRYLVKRTGEKVFLECVQDMDHENMFWYRQDPGLGLRLIYFSYDVKMKEKGDIPEGYSVSREKKERFSLILESASTNQTSMYLCASSPSGLAGGSAYEQYFGPGTRLTVT.

The V gene is TRBV29-1, the J gene TRBJ1-6, with a possible D match to TRBD1 (5 bases). CDR1 and CDR2 (germline): SQVTM, ANQGSEA. The CDR3 totals 15 residues. V lost 8 bases and J lost 12, with 26 bases in between. The CDR3 region is CSSPGEGSLILPLHF. The CDR3 DNA follows: TGCAGCTCCCCCGGGGAGGGGTCCCTAATCTTACCCCTCCACTTT.

This rearrangement joins TRBV27 to TRBJ1-4, with D possibly being TRBD1 (6 bases). Germline V lookup: CDR1 MNHEY, CDR2 SMNVEV (reference sequence). The CDR3 has 15 amino acids. Trimming pared 6 bases from V and 5 bases from J, leaving 16 bases between. In DNA, the CDR3 is TGTGCCAGCAGAACCCGGGGGGGCCTCAATGAAAAACTGTTTTTT. Translation: CASRTRGGLNEKLFF.

In DNA form, the CDR3 reads TGTGCCAGCAGCTCACGACTAGCTCCGGGCACAGATACGCAGTATTTT. It yields the protein CASSSRLAPGTDTQYF. The V and J genes are TRBV7-6 and TRBJ2-3, with 7 bases identical to TRBD2. In germline, CDR1 is SGHVS, CDR2 FNYEAQ. With V trimmed by 4 bases and J by 1 base, 8 bases remained unmatched. The CDR3 has 16 residues.

V is TRBV7-2 and J is TRBJ2-2; 10 bases line up with TRBD1. Germline lookup yields CDR1 SGHTA and CDR2 FQGNSA. V shed 2 bases and J 4 bases; nucleotides not matched to a gene: 7. This CDR3 is 17 amino acids long. In DNA, the CDR3 is TGTGCCAGCAGCTTAAGAGCGCGACAGGGGGCCACCGGGGAGCTGTTTTTT. It is translated as CASSLRARQGATGELFF.